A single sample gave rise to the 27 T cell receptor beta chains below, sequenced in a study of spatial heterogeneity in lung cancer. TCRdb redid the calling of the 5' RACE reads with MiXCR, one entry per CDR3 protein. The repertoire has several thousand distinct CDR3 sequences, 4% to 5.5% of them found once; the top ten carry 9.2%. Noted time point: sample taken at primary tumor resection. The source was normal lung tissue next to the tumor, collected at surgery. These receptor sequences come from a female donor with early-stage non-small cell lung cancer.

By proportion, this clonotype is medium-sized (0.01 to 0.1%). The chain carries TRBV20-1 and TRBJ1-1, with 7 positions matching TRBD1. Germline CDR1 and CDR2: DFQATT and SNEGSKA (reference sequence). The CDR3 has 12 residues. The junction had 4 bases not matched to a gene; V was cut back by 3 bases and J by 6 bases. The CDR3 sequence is CSASKGASEAFF. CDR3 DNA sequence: TGCAGTGCTAGTAAGGGGGCATCTGAAGCTTTCTTT.

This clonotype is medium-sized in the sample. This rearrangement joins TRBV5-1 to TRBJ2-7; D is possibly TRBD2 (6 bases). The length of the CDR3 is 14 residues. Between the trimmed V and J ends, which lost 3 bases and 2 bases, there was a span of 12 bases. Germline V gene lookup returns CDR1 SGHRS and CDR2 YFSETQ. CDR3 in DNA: TGCGCCAGCAGCTCGTTGACTAGTACCTACGAGCAGTACTTC. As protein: CASSSLTSTYEQYF.

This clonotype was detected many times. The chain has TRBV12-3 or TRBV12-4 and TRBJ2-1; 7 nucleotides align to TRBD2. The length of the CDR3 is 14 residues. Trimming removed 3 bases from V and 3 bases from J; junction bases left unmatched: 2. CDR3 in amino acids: CASSFGGSYNEQFF. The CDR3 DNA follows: TGTGCCAGCAGTTTCGGCGGGAGCTACAATGAGCAGTTCTTC.

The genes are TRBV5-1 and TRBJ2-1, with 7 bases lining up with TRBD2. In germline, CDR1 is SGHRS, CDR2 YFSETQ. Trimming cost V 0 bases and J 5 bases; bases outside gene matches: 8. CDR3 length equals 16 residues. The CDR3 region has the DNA TGCGCCAGCAGCTTGGCTGGCGGGAGTGCCAACAATGAGCAGTTCTTC. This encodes CASSLAGGSANNEQFF.

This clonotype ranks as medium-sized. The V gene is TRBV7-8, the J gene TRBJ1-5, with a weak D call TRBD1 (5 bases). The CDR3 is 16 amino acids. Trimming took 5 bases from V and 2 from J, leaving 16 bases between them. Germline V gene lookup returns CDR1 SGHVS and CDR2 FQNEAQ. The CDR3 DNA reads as TGTGCCAGCAGCCTTGGGACCGGCGTTGGCAATCAGCCCCAGCATTTT. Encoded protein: CASSLGTGVGNQPQHF.

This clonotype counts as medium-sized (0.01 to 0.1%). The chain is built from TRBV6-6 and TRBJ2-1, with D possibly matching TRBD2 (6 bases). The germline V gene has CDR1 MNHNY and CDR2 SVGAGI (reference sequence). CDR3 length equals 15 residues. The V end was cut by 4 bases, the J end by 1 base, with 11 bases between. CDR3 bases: TGTGCCAGCAGTTTAAGGGACTTATCCTACAATGAGCAGTTCTTC. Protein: CASSLRDLSYNEQFF.

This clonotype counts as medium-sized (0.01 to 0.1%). CDR3 sequence: CASSLNSYEQYF. The CDR3 region has the DNA TGTGCCAGCAGCTTAAATAGCTACGAGCAGTACTTC. The chain combines TRBV11-1 with TRBJ2-7; D not certain. Deletions cut 2 bases from V and 3 bases from J, with 5 bases between. Germline CDR1 is SGHAT and CDR2 is FQDESV (reference sequence). The CDR3 contains 12 residues.

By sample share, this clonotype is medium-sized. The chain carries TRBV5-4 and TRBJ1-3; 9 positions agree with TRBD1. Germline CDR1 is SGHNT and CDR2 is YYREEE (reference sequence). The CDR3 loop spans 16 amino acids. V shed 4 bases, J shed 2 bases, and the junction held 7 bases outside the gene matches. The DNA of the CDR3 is TGTGCCAGCAGCCGGGGACAGGGAGAGACTGGAAACACCATATATTTT. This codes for CASSRGQGETGNTIYF.

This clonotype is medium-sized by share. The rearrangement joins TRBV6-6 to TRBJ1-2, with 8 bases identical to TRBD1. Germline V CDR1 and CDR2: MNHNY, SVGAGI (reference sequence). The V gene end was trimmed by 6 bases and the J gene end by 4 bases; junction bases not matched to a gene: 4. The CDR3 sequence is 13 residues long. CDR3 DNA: TGTGCCAGCAGCCCTACAGGGGGCTATGGCTACACCTTC. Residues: CASSPTGGYGYTF.

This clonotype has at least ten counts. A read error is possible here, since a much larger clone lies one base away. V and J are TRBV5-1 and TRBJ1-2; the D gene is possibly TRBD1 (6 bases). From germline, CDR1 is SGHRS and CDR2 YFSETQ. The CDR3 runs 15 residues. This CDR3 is CASTSTPRAGGGYNF. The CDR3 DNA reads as TGCGCCAGCACCTCCACGCCCCGGGCCGGCGGGGGCTACAACTTC.

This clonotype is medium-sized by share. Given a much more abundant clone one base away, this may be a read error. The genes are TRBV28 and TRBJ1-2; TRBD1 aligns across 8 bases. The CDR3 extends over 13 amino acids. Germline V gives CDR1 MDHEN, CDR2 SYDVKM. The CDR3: CASNTDRGDGYNF. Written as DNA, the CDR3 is TGTGCCAGCAACACAGACAGGGGTGACGGCTACAACTTC.

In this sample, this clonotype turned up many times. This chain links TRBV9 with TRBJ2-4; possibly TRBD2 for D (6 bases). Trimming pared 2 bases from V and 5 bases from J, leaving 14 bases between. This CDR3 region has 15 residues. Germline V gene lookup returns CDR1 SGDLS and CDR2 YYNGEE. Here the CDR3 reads CASSVGAGRQNIQYF. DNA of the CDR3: TGTGCCAGCAGCGTGGGTGCAGGGAGGCAAAACATTCAGTACTTC.

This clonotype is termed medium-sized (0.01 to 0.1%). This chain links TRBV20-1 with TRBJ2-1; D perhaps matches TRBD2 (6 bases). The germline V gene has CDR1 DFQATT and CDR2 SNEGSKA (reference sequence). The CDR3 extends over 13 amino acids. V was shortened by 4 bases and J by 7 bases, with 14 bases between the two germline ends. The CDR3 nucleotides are TGCAGTGCTACCTCCCGGGAGTGGAATGAGCAGTTCTTC. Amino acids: CSATSREWNEQFF.

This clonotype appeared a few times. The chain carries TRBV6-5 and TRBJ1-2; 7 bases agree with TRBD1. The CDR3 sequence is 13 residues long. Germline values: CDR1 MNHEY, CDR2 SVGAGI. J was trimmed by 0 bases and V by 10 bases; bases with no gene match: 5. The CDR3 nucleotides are TGTGCCACCTTCGACAGGGCTAACTATGGCTACACCTTC. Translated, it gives CATFDRANYGYTF.

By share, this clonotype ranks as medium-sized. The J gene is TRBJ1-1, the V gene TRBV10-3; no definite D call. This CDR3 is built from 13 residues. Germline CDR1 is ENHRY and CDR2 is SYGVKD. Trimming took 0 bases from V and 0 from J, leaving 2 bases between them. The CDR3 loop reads CAISESMNTEAFF. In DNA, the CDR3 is TGTGCCATCAGTGAGTCGATGAACACTGAAGCTTTCTTT.

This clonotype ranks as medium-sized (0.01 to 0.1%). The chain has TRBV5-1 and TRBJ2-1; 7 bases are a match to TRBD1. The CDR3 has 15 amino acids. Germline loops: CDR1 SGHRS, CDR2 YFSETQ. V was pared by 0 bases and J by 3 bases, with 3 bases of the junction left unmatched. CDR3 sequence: CASSLVSGGYNEQFF. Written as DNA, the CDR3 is TGCGCCAGCAGCTTGGTGTCAGGGGGCTACAATGAGCAGTTCTTC.

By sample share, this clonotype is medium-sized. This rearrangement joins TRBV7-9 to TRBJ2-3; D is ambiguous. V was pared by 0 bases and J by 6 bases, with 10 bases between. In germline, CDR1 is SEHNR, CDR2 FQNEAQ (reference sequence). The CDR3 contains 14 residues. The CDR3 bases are TGTGCCAGCAGCTTAGCACTGGCTCAGGATACGCAGTATTTT. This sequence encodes CASSLALAQDTQYF.

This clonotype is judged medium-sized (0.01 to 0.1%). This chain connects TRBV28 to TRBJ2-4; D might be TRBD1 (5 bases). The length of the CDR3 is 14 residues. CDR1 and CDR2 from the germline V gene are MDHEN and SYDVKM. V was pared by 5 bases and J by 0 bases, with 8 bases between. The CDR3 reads CASSRQLAKNIQYF. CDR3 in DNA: TGTGCCAGCAGTCGACAGCTAGCCAAAAACATTCAGTACTTC.

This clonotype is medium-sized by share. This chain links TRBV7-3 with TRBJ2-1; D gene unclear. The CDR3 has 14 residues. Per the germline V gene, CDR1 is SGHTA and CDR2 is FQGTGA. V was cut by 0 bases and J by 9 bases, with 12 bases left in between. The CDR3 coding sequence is TGTGCCAGCAGCTTAACGGGCGGTTTAGGTGAGCAGTTCTTC. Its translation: CASSLTGGLGEQFF. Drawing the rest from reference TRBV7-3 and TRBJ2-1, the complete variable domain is GAGVSQTPSNKVTEKGKYVELRCDPISGHTALYWYRQSLGQGPEFLIYFQGTGAADDSGLPNDRFFAVRPEGSVSTLKIQRTERGDSAVYLCASSLTGGLGEQFFGPGTRLTVL.

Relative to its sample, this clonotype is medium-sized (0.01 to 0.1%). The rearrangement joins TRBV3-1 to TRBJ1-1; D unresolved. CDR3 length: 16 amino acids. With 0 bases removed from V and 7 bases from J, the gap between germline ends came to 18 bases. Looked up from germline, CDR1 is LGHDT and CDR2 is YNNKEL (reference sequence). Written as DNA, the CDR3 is TGTGCCAGCAGCCAAGATGAGGTATCGCCCGTGGGTGAAGCTTTCTTT. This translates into CASSQDEVSPVGEAFF.

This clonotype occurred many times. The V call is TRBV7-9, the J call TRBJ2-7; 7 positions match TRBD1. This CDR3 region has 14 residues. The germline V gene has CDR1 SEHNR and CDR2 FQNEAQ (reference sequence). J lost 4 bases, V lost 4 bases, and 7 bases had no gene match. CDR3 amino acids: CASSWTGQTYEQYF. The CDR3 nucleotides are TGTGCCAGCAGCTGGACAGGTCAGACGTACGAGCAGTACTTC.

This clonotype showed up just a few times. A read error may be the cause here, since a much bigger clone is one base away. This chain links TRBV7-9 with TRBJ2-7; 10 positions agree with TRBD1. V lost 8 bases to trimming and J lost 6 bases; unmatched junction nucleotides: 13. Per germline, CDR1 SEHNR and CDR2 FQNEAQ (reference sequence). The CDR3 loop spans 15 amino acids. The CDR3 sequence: CASQRAGTGVCEQYF. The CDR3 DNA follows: TGTGCCAGCCAGAGGGCCGGGACAGGGGTCTGCGAGCAGTACTTC.

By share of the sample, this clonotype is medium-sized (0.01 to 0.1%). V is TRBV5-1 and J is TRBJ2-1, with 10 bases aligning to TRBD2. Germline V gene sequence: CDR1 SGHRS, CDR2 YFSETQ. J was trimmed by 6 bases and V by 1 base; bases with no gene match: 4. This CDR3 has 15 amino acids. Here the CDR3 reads CASSLLPSGSNEQFF. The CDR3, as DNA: TGCGCCAGCAGCTTGTTGCCTAGCGGGAGCAATGAGCAGTTCTTC.

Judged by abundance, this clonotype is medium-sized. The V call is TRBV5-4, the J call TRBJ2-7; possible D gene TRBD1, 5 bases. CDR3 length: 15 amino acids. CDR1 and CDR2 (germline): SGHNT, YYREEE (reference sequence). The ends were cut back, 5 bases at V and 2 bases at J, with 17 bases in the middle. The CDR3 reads CASSLFFQGPYEQYF. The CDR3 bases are TGTGCCAGCAGTCTGTTCTTTCAGGGCCCCTACGAGCAGTACTTC.

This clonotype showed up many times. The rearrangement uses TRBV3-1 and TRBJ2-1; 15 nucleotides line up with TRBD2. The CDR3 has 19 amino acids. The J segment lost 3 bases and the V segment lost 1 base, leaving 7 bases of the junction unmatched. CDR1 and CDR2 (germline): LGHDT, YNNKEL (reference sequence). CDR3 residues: CASSQVSGTSGRFYNEQFF. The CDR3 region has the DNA TGTGCCAGCAGCCAAGTTTCGGGGACTAGCGGGAGGTTCTACAATGAGCAGTTCTTC.

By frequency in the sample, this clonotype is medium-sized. The CDR3 spells CASSPTVGQETQYF. The CDR3 DNA sequence: TGTGCCAGCAGCCCGACAGTAGGCCAGGAGACCCAGTACTTC. The rearrangement uses TRBV5-4 and TRBJ2-5, with D possibly matching TRBD1 (5 bases). This CDR3 spans 14 amino acids. Germline CDR1 and CDR2: SGHNT and YYREEE (reference sequence). V shed 4 bases and J shed 5 bases, with 15 bases lying between them.

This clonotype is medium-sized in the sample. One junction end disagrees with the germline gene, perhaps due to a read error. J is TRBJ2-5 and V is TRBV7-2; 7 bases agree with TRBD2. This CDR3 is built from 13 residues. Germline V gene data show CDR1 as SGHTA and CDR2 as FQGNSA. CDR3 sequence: CASSLAVQETQYF. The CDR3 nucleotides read TGTGCCAGCAGCCTAGCGGTACAAGAGACCCAGTACTTC.